This entry concerns a single T cell receptor (beta chain). Its antigen is not identified. The sample comes from a study of response to subunit inactivated influenza vaccine. The study, taken as a whole, reports: Seasonal influenza vaccination, on each occasion, was suggested by the authors to recruit few new T cells.

Looked up from germline, CDR1 is SEHNR and CDR2 is FQNEAQ (reference sequence). V gave up 5 bases and J gave up 11 bases, with 9 bases separating them. This CDR3 spans 10 amino acids. TCRdb independently ran MiXCR on the RT-PCR reads; one entry per CDR3 protein. The data hold over 450,000 distinct CDR3 sequences, with over 10% observed a single time. The receptor comes from a man aged 50 to 60 who received an inactivated influenza vaccine. The source was PBMCs from blood, collected roughly 46 days after vaccination. This sequence joins TRBV7-9 and TRBJ1-1; D is unresolved. The CDR3, as DNA: TGTGCCAGCAGCCTACTCGCGGCTTTCTTT. Its protein product is CASSLLAAFF.